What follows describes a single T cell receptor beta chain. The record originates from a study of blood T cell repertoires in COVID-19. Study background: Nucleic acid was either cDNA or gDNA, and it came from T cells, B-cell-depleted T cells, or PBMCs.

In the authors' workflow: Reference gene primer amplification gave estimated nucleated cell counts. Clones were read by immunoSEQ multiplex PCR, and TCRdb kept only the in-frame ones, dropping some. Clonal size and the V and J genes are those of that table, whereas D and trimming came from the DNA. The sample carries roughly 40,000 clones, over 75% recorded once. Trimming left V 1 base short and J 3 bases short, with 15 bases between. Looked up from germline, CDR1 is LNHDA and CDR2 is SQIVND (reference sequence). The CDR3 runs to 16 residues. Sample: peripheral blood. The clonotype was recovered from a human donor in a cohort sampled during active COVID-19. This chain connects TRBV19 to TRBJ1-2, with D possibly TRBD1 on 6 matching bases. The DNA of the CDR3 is TGTGCCAGTAGTATAGGAGGGGGACGACAGCACTATGGCTACACCTTC. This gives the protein CASSIGGGRQHYGYTF.